The 10 T cell receptor beta chains below were found in one sample sequenced in a study of beta chain features in type 1 diabetes. Expressed TCRB transcripts were sequenced after all isolated RNA was converted to cDNA. Profiling relied on immunoSEQ multiplex PCR, and the TCRdb table lists in-frame clones only, not all of them. The table has 200,000 to 300,000 clones, around 14% seen once. Material for sequencing was naive CD4+ T cells from blood. These TCRs come from a woman aged 40 to 55 in good health.

This clone was recorded a few times. The V call is TRBV21-1, the J call TRBJ1-2; the table's D call of TRBD1 was not tested on the DNA. TRBV21-1 has pseudogene status. CDR3 size: 9 residues. The CDR3 loop is CASSSTGRF. For the CDR3, the DNA is TGTGCCAGCAGTTCGACAGGGCGCTTC.

The rearrangement links TRBV7-2 to TRBJ2-4; weak D call: TRBD2 (6 bases). Trimming took off 3 bases at V and 3 bases at J, with 21 bases between the two ends. The CDR3 length is 18 residues. Looked up from germline, CDR1 is SGHTA and CDR2 is FQGNSA. The CDR3 is CASSLKDRGFTGKNIQYF. The CDR3 DNA follows: TGTGCCAGCAGCTTGAAGGACCGGGGGTTTACGGGCAAAAACATTCAGTACTTC. Supplemented by reference TRBV7-2 and TRBJ2-4, the full variable domain reads GAGVSQSPSNKVTEKGKDVELRCDPISGHTALYWYRQSLGQGLEFLIYFQGNSAPDKSGLPSDRFSAERTGGSVSTLTIQRTQQEDSAVYLCASSLKDRGFTGKNIQYFGAGTRLSVL.

This clone has only a few counts. This chain uses TRBV7-2 with TRBJ1-6; 7 bases map to TRBD1. Germline V lookup: CDR1 SGHTA, CDR2 FQGNSA. The V gene end was trimmed by 1 base and the J gene end by 7 bases; junction bases not matched to a gene: 10. The CDR3 totals 17 residues. CDR3 nucleotide sequence: TGTGCCAGCAGCTTAGAAGTGCTTAGGGACAGAAATTCACCCCTCCACTTT. It codes for CASSLEVLRDRNSPLHF. The full variable domain, its missing parts supplied by reference TRBV7-2 and TRBJ1-6, is GAGVSQSPSNKVTEKGKDVELRCDPISGHTALYWYRQSLGQGLEFLIYFQGNSAPDKSGLPSDRFSAERTGGSVSTLTIQRTQQEDSAVYLCASSLEVLRDRNSPLHFGNGTRLTVT.

In this sample, this clone turned up a few times. This chain joins TRBV7-2 and TRBJ2-5; 7 nucleotides line up with TRBD1. The germline CDR1 and CDR2 sequences are SGHTA and FQGNSA. The V segment lost 5 bases and the J segment 3 bases; nucleotides outside the gene matches: 6. The CDR3 runs to 14 residues. The CDR3 loop is CASSLAGTEETQYF. The CDR3 nucleotides are TGTGCCAGCAGCCTCGCAGGGACAGAAGAGACCCAGTACTTC.

The chain is built from TRBV18 and TRBJ2-7; unclear D gene. In germline, CDR1 is KGHSH, CDR2 LQKENI. The CDR3 runs to 12 residues. Trimming shortened V by 3 bases and J by 5 bases, and 8 bases separated the two germline ends. The CDR3, as DNA: TGTGCCAGCTCACCGTATACAGACGAGCAGTACTTC. Its protein is CASSPYTDEQYF.

The chain employs TRBV5-1 and TRBJ2-7; TRBD2 might be the D (6 bases). Deletions cut 3 bases from V and 2 bases from J, with 12 bases between. CDR3 length equals 14 residues. From germline, CDR1 is SGHRS and CDR2 YFSETQ. The CDR3 DNA is TGCGCCAGCAGCTGGAGGGAAGCCGCCTACGAGCAGTACTTC. This translates into CASSWREAAYEQYF.

This clone has just a few counts. The chain employs TRBV18 and TRBJ1-1; D unclear. V lost 2 bases to trimming and J lost 0 bases, with 10 bases between them. This CDR3 region has 15 residues. Germline assignment: CDR1 KGHSH and CDR2 LQKENI. The CDR3 DNA reads as TGTGCCAGCTCACCATGGGCAACTCTGAACACTGAAGCTTTCTTT. This codes for CASSPWATLNTEAFF.

The V and J genes are TRBV4-1 and TRBJ1-1; 10 bases map to TRBD1. The trim removed 2 bases at V and 5 bases at J, leaving 20 bases unmatched. Germline CDR1 MGHRA, CDR2 YSYEKL. The CDR3 is made up of 20 amino acids. As DNA, the CDR3 is TGCGCCAGCAGCCAACCCCAAGGGATGACAGGGGGCAGAGGTGGAACTGAAGCTTTCTTT. Encoded protein: CASSQPQGMTGGRGGTEAFF.

This clone was seen only a few times. The V gene is TRBV5-6, the J gene TRBJ2-5, with D possibly being TRBD1 (6 bases). The CDR3 consists of 16 residues. The germline V gene encodes CDR1 SGHDT and CDR2 YYEEEE. Trimming shortened V by 2 bases and J by 2 bases, and 16 bases separated the two germline ends. This CDR3 reads CASSFPGRGGQETQYF. The CDR3 bases are TGTGCCAGCAGCTTCCCCGGCAGGGGTGGACAAGAGACCCAGTACTTC. Full variable domain (remainder filled in from reference TRBV5-6 and TRBJ2-5): DAGVTQSPTHLIKTRGQQVTLRCSPKSGHDTVSWYQQALGQGPQFIFQYYEEEERQRGNFPDRFSGHQFPNYSSELNVNALLLGDSALYLCASSFPGRGGQETQYFGPGTRLLVL.

The chain links TRBV9 to TRBJ2-1; TRBD2 matches at 7 bases. J was trimmed by 5 bases and V by 0 bases; bases with no gene match: 2. This CDR3 has 14 residues. CDR1 SGDLS and CDR2 YYNGEE come from the germline V gene. The CDR3 reads CASSVAGGNNEQFF. The CDR3 region has the DNA TGTGCCAGCAGCGTAGCGGGGGGAAACAATGAGCAGTTCTTC.